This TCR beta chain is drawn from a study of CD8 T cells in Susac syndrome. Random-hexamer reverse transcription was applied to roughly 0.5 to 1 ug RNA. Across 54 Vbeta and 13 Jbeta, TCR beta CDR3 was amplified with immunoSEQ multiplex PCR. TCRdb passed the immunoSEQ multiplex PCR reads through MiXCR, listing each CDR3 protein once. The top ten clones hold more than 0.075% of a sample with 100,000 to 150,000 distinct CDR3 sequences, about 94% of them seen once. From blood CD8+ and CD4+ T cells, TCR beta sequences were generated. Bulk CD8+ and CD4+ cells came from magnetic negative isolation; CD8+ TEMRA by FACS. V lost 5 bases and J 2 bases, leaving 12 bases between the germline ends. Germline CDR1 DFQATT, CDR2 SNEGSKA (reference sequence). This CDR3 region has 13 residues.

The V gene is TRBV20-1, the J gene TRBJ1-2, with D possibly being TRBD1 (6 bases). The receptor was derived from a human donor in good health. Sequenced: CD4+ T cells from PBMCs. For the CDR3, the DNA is TGCAGTGCTGGAGCCGGGACAAACTATGGCTACACCTTC. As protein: CSAGAGTNYGYTF.